This T cell receptor beta chain comes out of a study of Ad26.COV2.S vaccination and SARS-CoV-2 variants. Overall study findings and caveats: Estimates derived from TCR breadth and depth analyses may have underestimated total T cell responses.

The protocol was immunoSEQ multiplex PCR, while the TCRdb copy is restricted to in-frame clones and leaves out a portion. The data contain about 320,000 clones, about 82% of them singletons. The treatment here: over 15 received Ad26.COV2.S at low or high dose, single or two shots; roughly five received placebo; per-sample allocation not given. Day 63 after the first vaccine or placebo injection was the time point for sampling. This CDR3 contains 14 residues. Germline CDR1 is MNHEY and CDR2 is SVGAGI. The V end was cut by 8 bases, the J end by 1 base, with 14 bases between. Regarding this clone: The antigen remains unidentified.

V is TRBV6-5 and J is TRBJ1-1; D is perhaps TRBD1 (5 bases). The receptor's source is a person aged 18 to 65 who received the Ad26.COV2.S COVID-19 vaccine or a placebo. The specimen comprised peripheral blood, sampled in a trial of Ad26.COV2.S vaccine versus placebo. CDR3 in amino acids: CASGPAGGNTEAFF. The DNA of the CDR3 is TGTGCCAGCGGCCCTGCGGGGGGGAACACTGAAGCTTTCTTT.